Listed below are T cell receptor beta chains from one sample, sequenced in a study of shared clonotypes between healthy human individuals. Generated by immunoSEQ multiplex PCR, the TCRdb table keeps only in-frame clones and is missing some. The profile shows fewer than 200,000 clones, around 63% of them singletons. Material for sequencing was memory CD4+ T cells sorted from blood. Every receptor here comes from a man aged 30 to 45 in good health. The CDR3 runs from the conserved cysteine through the conserved F or W. The order of the fields is D gene, J gene, V gene, clone size, CDR3 DNA, CDR3 protein. D genes are given only for firm matches. Not every row has a clone size; where given, it reads once, few, many or a size class.

d_gene: TRBD1
j_gene: TRBJ2-1
v_gene: TRBV11-3
abundance: -
CDR3nt: TGTGCCAGCAGCTTAGAGGGGACAGGGATAGGGAATGAGCAGTTCTTC
CDR3aa: CASSLEGTGIGNEQFF

d_gene: -
j_gene: TRBJ1-5
v_gene: TRBV6-1
abundance: -
CDR3nt: TGTGCCAGCAGTGAAGGACTGACTTACAATCAGCCCCAGCATTTT
CDR3aa: CASSEGLTYNQPQHF

d_gene: -
j_gene: TRBJ1-1
v_gene: TRBV2
abundance: few
CDR3nt: TGTGCCAGCAGTGTTATGAACACTGAAGCTTTCTTT
CDR3aa: CASSVMNTEAFF

d_gene: TRBD2
j_gene: TRBJ2-7
v_gene: TRBV28
abundance: -
CDR3nt: TGTGCCAGCACGGCGGGAGGGGGCTACGAGCAGTACTTC
CDR3aa: CASTAGGGYEQYF

d_gene: -
j_gene: TRBJ1-5
v_gene: TRBV30
abundance: few
CDR3nt: TGTGCCTGGAGCACGGGGGGCAATCAGCCCCAGCATTTT
CDR3aa: CAWSTGGNQPQHF

d_gene: TRBD1
j_gene: TRBJ1-1
v_gene: TRBV2
abundance: -
CDR3nt: TGTGCCAGCAGTGTCGGTCCAGGGGGCGTAGGTACTGAAGCTTTCTTT
CDR3aa: CASSVGPGGVGTEAFF

d_gene: TRBD1
j_gene: TRBJ2-1
v_gene: TRBV28
abundance: -
CDR3nt: TGTGCCAGCACCTTTGGTGACAGGGGCTACAATGAGCAGTTCTTC
CDR3aa: CASTFGDRGYNEQFF

d_gene: -
j_gene: TRBJ1-1
v_gene: TRBV4-2
abundance: -
CDR3nt: TGTGCCAGCAGTCCCAACACTTTGAACACTGAAGCTTTCTTT
CDR3aa: CASSPNTLNTEAFF

d_gene: TRBD2
j_gene: TRBJ2-1
v_gene: TRBV7-6
abundance: -
CDR3nt: TGTGCCAGCAGCTTATTTAGCGGGAGTCCGAGGAGTGAGCAGTTCTTC
CDR3aa: CASSLFSGSPRSEQFF

d_gene: -
j_gene: TRBJ2-7
v_gene: TRBV14
abundance: -
CDR3nt: TGTGCCAGCAGCCGCTCATCCGCCTACGAGCAGTACTTC
CDR3aa: CASSRSSAYEQYF

d_gene: -
j_gene: TRBJ2-3
v_gene: TRBV12-2
abundance: -
CDR3nt: TGTGCAAGTCGCTTAGAGGGTCCAGCGCAGAGCACAGATACGCAGTATTTT
CDR3aa: CASRLEGPAQSTDTQYF

d_gene: -
j_gene: TRBJ2-4
v_gene: TRBV2
abundance: many
CDR3nt: TGTGCCAGCCAGGGGTTTTGGGACATTCAGTACTTC
CDR3aa: CASQGFWDIQYF

d_gene: TRBD1
j_gene: TRBJ1-2
v_gene: TRBV28
abundance: -
CDR3nt: TGTGCCAGCCAGGGACAGAACTATGGCTACACCTTC
CDR3aa: CASQGQNYGYTF

d_gene: -
j_gene: TRBJ2-1
v_gene: TRBV28
abundance: -
CDR3nt: TGTGCCACCCTAGGGTACTCACAAAGCAATGAGCAGTTCTTC
CDR3aa: CATLGYSQSNEQFF

d_gene: -
j_gene: TRBJ1-2
v_gene: TRBV6-1
abundance: few
CDR3nt: TGTGCCAGCAGATCGGACAGAAACTATGGCTACACCTTC
CDR3aa: CASRSDRNYGYTF

d_gene: -
j_gene: TRBJ2-7
v_gene: TRBV21-1
abundance: -
CDR3nt: TGTGCCAGCAGCAAGGCGGGACAGGGGGCGTGGGAGCAGTACTTC
CDR3aa: CASSKAGQGAWEQYF

d_gene: TRBD2
j_gene: TRBJ2-1
v_gene: TRBV5-1
abundance: few
CDR3nt: TGCGCCAGCAGCTTGGGCAGCACTAGCGGGATATACAATGAGCAGTTCTTC
CDR3aa: CASSLGSTSGIYNEQFF

d_gene: -
j_gene: TRBJ1-3
v_gene: TRBV7-9
abundance: once
CDR3nt: TGTGCCAGCAGCTTAAAATGGAGGACAGCTGGCTCTGGAAACACCATATATTTT
CDR3aa: CASSLKWRTAGSGNTIYF

d_gene: -
j_gene: TRBJ1-4
v_gene: TRBV30
abundance: -
CDR3nt: TGTGCCTGGAGCGGGTCCTCTAATGAAAAACTGTTTTTT
CDR3aa: CAWSGSSNEKLFF

d_gene: -
j_gene: TRBJ2-2
v_gene: TRBV9
abundance: -
CDR3nt: TGTGCCAGCAGCGTAGCTCCTAGATTTGGGAACACCGGGGAGCTGTTTTTT
CDR3aa: CASSVAPRFGNTGELFF

d_gene: -
j_gene: TRBJ2-7
v_gene: TRBV15
abundance: -
CDR3nt: TGTGCCACCAGCAGAGATCGGGCAAGGGGATACGAGCAGTACTTC
CDR3aa: CATSRDRARGYEQYF

d_gene: -
j_gene: TRBJ1-1
v_gene: TRBV10-3
abundance: -
CDR3nt: TGTGCCATCAGTGGCTTAGGGCAGGACACTGAAGCTTTCTTT
CDR3aa: CAISGLGQDTEAFF

d_gene: -
j_gene: TRBJ2-3
v_gene: TRBV4-1
abundance: -
CDR3nt: TGCGCCAGCAGCCTTTTGGGTCCCCCACCGGGAGACCCCGGAGCAGATACGCAGTATTTT
CDR3aa: CASSLLGPPPGDPGADTQYF

d_gene: TRBD2
j_gene: TRBJ2-1
v_gene: TRBV5-4
abundance: once
CDR3nt: TGTGCCCTCCGCAGGACTAGCGGCAATGAGCAGTTCTTC
CDR3aa: CALRRTSGNEQFF

d_gene: TRBD2
j_gene: TRBJ2-1
v_gene: TRBV4-1
abundance: many
CDR3nt: TGCGCCAGCTCGACCCGCGAGACTAGCGGGAGTGATGAGCAGTTCTTC
CDR3aa: CASSTRETSGSDEQFF

d_gene: -
j_gene: TRBJ2-5
v_gene: TRBV5-1
abundance: -
CDR3nt: TGCGCCAGCAGCCCAATAGGGAGCCAAGAGACCCAGTACTTC
CDR3aa: CASSPIGSQETQYF

d_gene: -
j_gene: TRBJ1-2
v_gene: TRBV12-5
abundance: once
CDR3nt: TGTGCTAGTTCGGGGTCTAACTATGGCTACACCTTC
CDR3aa: CASSGSNYGYTF

d_gene: TRBD1
j_gene: TRBJ1-2
v_gene: TRBV28
abundance: -
CDR3nt: TGTGCCAGCAGTAGGGGACAGGGGGTTGCTGGCTACACCTTC
CDR3aa: CASSRGQGVAGYTF

d_gene: TRBD1
j_gene: TRBJ1-1
v_gene: TRBV9
abundance: -
CDR3nt: TGTGCCAGCAGCTCTCAGACAGGGCGGGAAGCTTTCTTT
CDR3aa: CASSSQTGREAFF

d_gene: TRBD2
j_gene: TRBJ2-2
v_gene: TRBV28
abundance: -
CDR3nt: TGTGCCAGCAGTTTTCCGGCGGGAGGTTATGCCGGGGAGCTGTTTTTT
CDR3aa: CASSFPAGGYAGELFF

d_gene: -
j_gene: TRBJ1-3
v_gene: TRBV21-1
abundance: -
CDR3nt: TGTGCCAGCAGAAGACAAACAGGAAACACCATATATTTT
CDR3aa: CASRRQTGNTIYF

d_gene: -
j_gene: TRBJ2-3
v_gene: TRBV28
abundance: -
CDR3nt: TGTGCCAGCAGTTCCGCAAGCACAGATACGCAGTATTTT
CDR3aa: CASSSASTDTQYF

d_gene: -
j_gene: TRBJ2-2
v_gene: TRBV4-1
abundance: many
CDR3nt: TGCGCCAGCAGCCACTTCGAAGCCGCGAACACCGGGGAGCTGTTTTTT
CDR3aa: CASSHFEAANTGELFF

d_gene: -
j_gene: TRBJ2-3
v_gene: TRBV2
abundance: -
CDR3nt: TGTGCCAGCAGTGAAAATTCAGATACGCAGTATTTT
CDR3aa: CASSENSDTQYF

d_gene: TRBD2
j_gene: TRBJ2-7
v_gene: TRBV7-2
abundance: once
CDR3nt: TGTGCCAGCAGCTTTCCGACTAGCGGGAATCGGGGCTTGTCCTACGAGCAGTACTTC
CDR3aa: CASSFPTSGNRGLSYEQYF

d_gene: -
j_gene: TRBJ1-5
v_gene: TRBV6-1
abundance: -
CDR3nt: TGTGCCAGCAGTGAAGCTGGGGGGCGACAGCCCCAGCATTTT
CDR3aa: CASSEAGGRQPQHF

d_gene: -
j_gene: TRBJ2-7
v_gene: TRBV5-4
abundance: -
CDR3nt: TGTGCCAGCAGCTTGGATACGGGACCCCCCTACGAGCAGTACTTC
CDR3aa: CASSLDTGPPYEQYF

d_gene: TRBD2
j_gene: TRBJ2-2
v_gene: TRBV7-2
abundance: -
CDR3nt: TGTGCCAGCAGAAAATCAGTCACGACTAGCGGGGGGGAGCTGTTTTTT
CDR3aa: CASRKSVTTSGGELFF

d_gene: -
j_gene: TRBJ2-1
v_gene: TRBV5-1
abundance: few
CDR3nt: TGCGCCAGCAGCCCAGTGGAGGCTACCTACAATGAGCAGTTCTTC
CDR3aa: CASSPVEATYNEQFF

d_gene: TRBD1
j_gene: TRBJ2-2
v_gene: TRBV10-1
abundance: -
CDR3nt: TGCGCCAGCAGTGTCGGCGGGACAGGGGGCACCGGGGAGCTGTTTTTT
CDR3aa: CASSVGGTGGTGELFF

d_gene: -
j_gene: TRBJ2-3
v_gene: TRBV7-9
abundance: -
CDR3nt: TGTGCCAGCAGCTTAGCGGGAGCCCGCACAGATACGCAGTATTTT
CDR3aa: CASSLAGARTDTQYF

d_gene: -
j_gene: TRBJ2-7
v_gene: TRBV27
abundance: -
CDR3nt: TGTGCCAGCAGGGCCGACAGATTGGGCTACGAGCAGTACTTC
CDR3aa: CASRADRLGYEQYF

d_gene: TRBD2
j_gene: TRBJ2-7
v_gene: TRBV7-9
abundance: -
CDR3nt: TGTGCCAGCAGCGCTGTCTCCAGCGGGAACACCTACGAGCAGTACTTC
CDR3aa: CASSAVSSGNTYEQYF

d_gene: TRBD2
j_gene: TRBJ2-5
v_gene: TRBV29-1
abundance: -
CDR3nt: TGCAGCGCAGGACTAGCGGGAGGGGACCAGTACTTC
CDR3aa: CSAGLAGGDQYF

d_gene: -
j_gene: TRBJ2-4
v_gene: TRBV5-6
abundance: -
CDR3nt: TGTGCCAGCAGCTTTGGAACAGGACTATTAGCCAAAAACATTCAGTACTTC
CDR3aa: CASSFGTGLLAKNIQYF

d_gene: TRBD2
j_gene: TRBJ2-2
v_gene: TRBV19
abundance: -
CDR3nt: TGTGCCAGTCGGTTTGGGAGGGCGAACACCGGGGAGCTGTTTTTT
CDR3aa: CASRFGRANTGELFF

d_gene: -
j_gene: TRBJ1-3
v_gene: TRBV5-1
abundance: -
CDR3nt: TGCGCCAGCGAGGACTCCCGCTCTGGAAACACCATATATTTT
CDR3aa: CASEDSRSGNTIYF

d_gene: -
j_gene: TRBJ2-7
v_gene: TRBV7-9
abundance: few
CDR3nt: TGTGCCAGCAGCTTATCTCAGGCGACCTACGAGCAGTACTTC
CDR3aa: CASSLSQATYEQYF

d_gene: -
j_gene: TRBJ1-1
v_gene: TRBV5-1
abundance: few
CDR3nt: TGCGCCAGCAGCTTCAATCTGAACACTGAAGCTTTCTTT
CDR3aa: CASSFNLNTEAFF

d_gene: TRBD1
j_gene: TRBJ2-7
v_gene: TRBV11-1
abundance: -
CDR3nt: TGTGCCAGCAGCTCCCGGGACAGGACAAACGAGCAGTACTTC
CDR3aa: CASSSRDRTNEQYF

d_gene: -
j_gene: TRBJ2-5
v_gene: TRBV18
abundance: -
CDR3nt: TGTGCCAGCTCACCTCATATGGGAGAGACCCAGTACTTC
CDR3aa: CASSPHMGETQYF

d_gene: -
j_gene: TRBJ2-3
v_gene: TRBV28
abundance: few
CDR3nt: TGTGCCAGCAGTGACCCGACAGCCTCTAGCACAGATACGCAGTATTTT
CDR3aa: CASSDPTASSTDTQYF

d_gene: TRBD2
j_gene: TRBJ2-7
v_gene: TRBV14
abundance: -
CDR3nt: TGTGCCAGCAGCCAAGAACTAGCGGGAGTTTCAGAGCAGTACTTC
CDR3aa: CASSQELAGVSEQYF

d_gene: TRBD2
j_gene: TRBJ2-7
v_gene: TRBV10-3
abundance: -
CDR3nt: TGTGCCATCAGTGGCGGACTAGCGGGAGCATCTGAGCAGTACTTC
CDR3aa: CAISGGLAGASEQYF